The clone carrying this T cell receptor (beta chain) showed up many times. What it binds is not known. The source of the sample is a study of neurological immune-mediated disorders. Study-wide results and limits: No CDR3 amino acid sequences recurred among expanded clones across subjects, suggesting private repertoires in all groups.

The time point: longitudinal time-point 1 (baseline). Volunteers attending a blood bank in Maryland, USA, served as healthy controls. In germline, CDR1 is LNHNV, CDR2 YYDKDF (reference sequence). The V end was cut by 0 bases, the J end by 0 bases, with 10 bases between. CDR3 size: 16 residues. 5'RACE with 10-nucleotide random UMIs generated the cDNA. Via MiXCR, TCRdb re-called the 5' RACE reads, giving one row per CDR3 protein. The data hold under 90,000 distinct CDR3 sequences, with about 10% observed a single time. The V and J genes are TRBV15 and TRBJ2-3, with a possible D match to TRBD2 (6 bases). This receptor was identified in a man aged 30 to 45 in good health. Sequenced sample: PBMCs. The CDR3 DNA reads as TGTGCCACCAGCAGAGATAAGGGACTTAGCACAGATACGCAGTATTTT. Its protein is CATSRDKGLSTDTQYF. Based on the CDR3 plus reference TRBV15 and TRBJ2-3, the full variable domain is DAMVIQNPRYQVTQFGKPVTLSCSQTLNHNVMYWYQQKSSQAPKLLFHYYDKDFNNEADTPDNFQSRRPNTSFCFLDIRSPGLGDTAMYLCATSRDKGLSTDTQYFGPGTRLTVL.